The 3 T cell receptor beta chains below were found in one sample sequenced in a study of cytomegalovirus exposure and HLA in healthy donors. A multiplex PCR was run with 60 Vbeta primers and 13 Jbeta primers. Clones were sequenced by immunoSEQ multiplex PCR, and TCRdb holds only the in-frame ones, with some missing. This sample has over 150,000 clones, with about 80% found just once. Sequenced sample: PBMCs. These receptors all stem from a man younger than 30 in good health and CMV-seronegative.

The chain combines TRBV5-4 with TRBJ2-7, with D possibly matching TRBD1 (6 bases). The CDR3 totals 15 residues. The germline gives CDR1 SGHNT, CDR2 YYREEE (reference sequence). Trimming removed 0 bases from V and 3 bases from J, with 13 bases in between. CDR3 protein: CASSLGGDIFYEQYF. The CDR3 DNA reads TGTGCCAGCAGCTTGGGAGGGGACATATTCTACGAGCAGTACTTC. The whole variable domain, remainder taken from reference TRBV5-4 and TRBJ2-7, is ETGVTQSPTHLIKTRGQQVTLRCSSQSGHNTVSWYQQALGQGPQFIFQYYREEENGRGNFPPRFSGLQFPNYSSELNVNALELDDSALYLCASSLGGDIFYEQYFGPGTRLTVT.

The chain links TRBV2 to TRBJ1-1; perhaps TRBD1 as D (5 bases). The germline V and J ends were trimmed by 3 bases and 4 bases, with 21 bases remaining between them. There are 17 residues in the CDR3. Looked up from germline, CDR1 is SNHLY and CDR2 is FYNNEI. CDR3 protein: CASSDLSGWGVGTEAFF. CDR3 nucleotides: TGTGCCAGCAGTGATCTGTCAGGGTGGGGTGTGGGCACTGAAGCTTTCTTT.

The V call is TRBV4-1, the J call TRBJ2-7, with D possibly TRBD1 on 5 matching bases. The assigned J gene may be wrong: the sequence end matches TRBJ2-5 better. The CDR3 contains 14 residues. Germline-derived CDR1 and CDR2 are MGHRA and YSYEKL. The CDR3 nucleotides read TGCGCCAGCAGCCAGCAACAGGCGAAAGAGACCCAGTACTTC. Protein: CASSQQQAKETQYF.